The present TCR beta chain was sequenced within a study of control samples from healthy donors and cancer patients. Libraries were prepared by immunoSEQ multiplex PCR; TCRdb keeps only in-frame clonotypes and omits some of them. The sample has 150,000 or so clones; roughly 94% are singletons. Trimming cost V 6 bases and J 0 bases, with 14 bases left between them. In germline, CDR1 is MNHNY, CDR2 SVGAGI (reference sequence). The CDR3 has 15 amino acids. Input material: blood. This receptor was taken from a woman in her thirties or forties in good health. The chain joins TRBV6-6 to TRBJ1-1; perhaps TRBD1 as D (6 bases). CDR3 in amino acids: CASSHFQGMNTEAFF. The CDR3 DNA reads TGTGCCAGCAGCCACTTTCAGGGGATGAACACTGAAGCTTTCTTT.